These 24 T cell receptor beta chains share one sample of origin, sequenced in a study of T cells after somatic rescue of genetic block. Assay used: immunoSEQ multiplex PCR; TCRdb lists only in-frame clones, some missing. Counted here are 67,000 or so clones, roughly 88% occurring once; the ten biggest clones make up approximately 3%. The sequenced sample consisted of peripheral blood mononuclear cells (PBMCs). The source of these receptors is a young man.

The chain employs TRBV19 and TRBJ2-7, with 8 nucleotides matching TRBD1. The V segment lost 2 bases and the J segment 6 bases; nucleotides outside the gene matches: 3. The CDR3 spans 13 residues. The germline V gene encodes CDR1 LNHDA and CDR2 SQIVND (reference sequence). The CDR3 loop is CASSITGGREQYF. Here the CDR3 DNA reads TGTGCCAGTAGTATAACAGGGGGTCGCGAGCAGTACTTC. Full variable domain (rest looked up from reference TRBV19 and TRBJ2-7): DGGITQSPKYLFRKEGQNVTLSCEQNLNHDAMYWYRQDPGQGLRLIYYSQIVNDFQKGDIAEGYSVSREKKESFPLTVTSAQKNPTAFYLCASSITGGREQYFGPGTRLTVT.

As regards this clone: The germline gene is not matched at one end of the junction; a read error may be the cause. This rearrangement joins TRBV2 to TRBJ2-5, with D possibly TRBD1 on 7 matching bases. The CDR3 runs to 14 residues. Germline CDR1 and CDR2: SNHLY and FYNNEI. The CDR3 bases are TGTGCCAGCAGGGGGGGACAGTTTCAAGAGACCCGGTACTTC. Its translation: CASRGGQFQETRYF.

V gene TRBV4-1 combines with J gene TRBJ1-4, with D perhaps matching TRBD1 (5 bases). Looked up from germline, CDR1 is MGHRA and CDR2 is YSYEKL. The CDR3 is 17 amino acids. V lost 2 bases and J 7 bases, leaving 20 bases between the germline ends. DNA for the CDR3: TGCGCCAGCAGCCAACAAAAAGGACCCCAGGGAGGTGAAAAACTGTTTTTT. It encodes CASSQQKGPQGGEKLFF.

The rearrangement joins TRBV19 to TRBJ2-2; 8 bases map to TRBD1. Germline V gene data show CDR1 as LNHDA and CDR2 as SQIVND (reference sequence). Losses at the gene ends were 7 bases for V and 6 bases for J; bases not matched to a gene: 10. CDR3 size: 15 residues. The CDR3 DNA follows: TGTGCCAGTACCCCCATTTCAGGGGGCTCCGGGGAGCTGTTTTTT. This encodes CASTPISGGSGELFF.

The chain recombines TRBV7-8 with TRBJ1-2; D might be TRBD1 (5 bases). Germline CDR1 SGHVS, CDR2 FQNEAQ. The V end lost 1 base, the J end lost 8 bases, and 17 bases lay between the germline ends. This CDR3 has 15 amino acids. The CDR3, as DNA: TGTGCCAGCAGCTTAGGGCAGGGAGGTGCAGGGGGCTACACCTTC. Translating it yields CASSLGQGGAGGYTF. Drawing the rest from reference TRBV7-8 and TRBJ1-2, the complete variable domain is GAGVSQSPRYKVAKRGQDVALRCDPISGHVSLFWYQQALGQGPEFLTYFQNEAQLDKSGLPSDRFFAERPEGSVSTLKIQRTQQEDSAVYLCASSLGQGGAGGYTFGSGTRLTVV.

The CDR3 loop reads CASSLNPRISYNEQFF. CDR3 in DNA: TGTGCCAGCAGCTTAAACCCCAGGATCTCCTACAATGAGCAGTTCTTC. This rearrangement joins TRBV7-2 to TRBJ2-1, with D unclear. CDR1 is SGHTA, CDR2 FQGNSA, per germline. V lost 2 bases, J lost 0 bases, and 11 bases lay in between. The CDR3 loop spans 16 amino acids.

The chain couples TRBV6-5 to TRBJ1-4; D is undetermined. The CDR3 sequence is 12 residues long. The V end lost 8 bases, the J end lost 8 bases, and 12 bases lay between the germline ends. CDR1 and CDR2 (germline): MNHEY, SVGAGI. The CDR3 here is CASGGLMEKLFF. CDR3 nucleotide sequence: TGTGCCAGCGGAGGGCTTATGGAAAAACTGTTTTTT.

The chain links TRBV6-5 to TRBJ1-5; maybe TRBD1 (5 bases). CDR1 and CDR2 from the germline V gene are MNHEY and SVGAGI. Trimming took off 5 bases at V and 3 bases at J, with 11 bases between the two ends. The CDR3 is 14 residues long. For the CDR3, the DNA is TGTGCCAGCAGTCGCGGGGCCGACAATCAGCCCCAGCATTTT. Translating gives CASSRGADNQPQHF.

This chain links TRBV14 with TRBJ2-2, with TRBD2 matching over 11 bases. The germline gives CDR1 SGHDN, CDR2 FVKESK. The trim removed 4 bases at V and 5 bases at J, leaving 6 bases unmatched. The CDR3 length is 16 residues. The CDR3 spells CASSRTTSGMTGELFF. DNA of the CDR3: TGTGCCAGCAGCCGGACGACTAGCGGGATGACCGGGGAGCTGTTTTTT.

The chain couples TRBV7-6 to TRBJ1-6; D remains ambiguous. This CDR3 comprises 13 residues. V was shortened by 5 bases and J by 3 bases, with 5 bases between the two germline ends. Per the germline V gene, CDR1 is SGHVS and CDR2 is FNYEAQ. CDR3 sequence reads: CASSSNYNSPLHF. DNA of the CDR3: TGTGCCAGCAGCAGCAACTATAATTCACCCCTCCACTTT.

The J gene is TRBJ2-5, the V gene TRBV4-2; the D call may be TRBD1 or TRBD2 (6 bases each). The CDR3 has 11 amino acids. Deletions cut 8 bases from V and 9 bases from J, with 13 bases between. Per the germline V gene, CDR1 is LGHNA and CDR2 is YNFKEQ. DNA of the CDR3: TGTGCCAGCGGAGGGGGTATTCCCCAGTACTTC. This codes for CASGGGIPQYF.

This chain joins TRBV5-1 and TRBJ2-7; D call uncertain. Trimming removed 0 bases at V and 0 bases at J, with 10 bases between. The germline V gene encodes CDR1 SGHRS and CDR2 YFSETQ. This CDR3 is built from 15 residues. The CDR3 here is CASSLGQWSSYEQYF. CDR3 DNA: TGCGCCAGCAGCTTGGGGCAGTGGAGCTCCTACGAGCAGTACTTC.

The rearrangement uses TRBV5-1 and TRBJ2-7; 8 nucleotides agree with TRBD1. V trimming: 0 bases; J trimming: 6 bases; junction bases outside the gene matches: 11. CDR3 size: 16 residues. Germline CDR1 is SGHRS and CDR2 is YFSETQ. The CDR3 bases are TGCGCCAGCAGCTTGGGTCCCCGGCAGGGGGCAGCCGAGCAGTACTTC. It is translated as CASSLGPRQGAAEQYF.

This chain uses TRBV29-1 with TRBJ1-1, with 9 bases identical to TRBD1. Germline CDR1 is SQVTM and CDR2 is ANQGSEA. The J segment lost 11 bases and the V segment lost 6 bases, leaving 4 bases of the junction unmatched. This CDR3 has 10 residues. The CDR3 region is CSVQDRGAFF. The CDR3 DNA reads TGCAGCGTCCAGGACAGGGGTGCTTTCTTT.

This clone was picked up a small number of times. The chain uses TRBV5-4 and TRBJ1-1; D remains unclear. The V and J ends lost 0 bases and 5 bases respectively, with 11 bases between them. The CDR3 contains 14 residues. CDR1 is SGHNT, CDR2 YYREEE, per germline (reference sequence). CDR3 coding DNA: TGTGCCAGCAGCTTGGGACTGAGTGGGACTGAAGCTTTCTTT. It is translated as CASSLGLSGTEAFF.

The chain recombines TRBV5-4 with TRBJ2-1; 11 bases are a match to TRBD2. V lost 2 bases to trimming and J lost 4 bases; unmatched junction nucleotides: 8. Germline CDR1 reads SGHNT; CDR2 reads YYREEE (reference sequence). This CDR3 is 17 amino acids long. The chain's CDR3 is CASSLTRLAGGYNEQFF. DNA of the CDR3: TGTGCCAGCAGCTTAACCCGTCTAGCGGGGGGATACAATGAGCAGTTCTTC.

The chain employs TRBV7-3 and TRBJ2-7; 9 bases align to TRBD1. With 5 bases clipped from V and 3 bases from J, the junction kept 8 bases outside the gene matches. The CDR3 is 15 residues long. Per the germline V gene, CDR1 is SGHTA and CDR2 is FQGTGA. This CDR3 reads CASSLPGTGLYEQYF. The CDR3 bases are TGTGCCAGCAGCCTTCCCGGGACAGGGCTCTACGAGCAGTACTTC.

This clone was recorded only once. This chain joins TRBV19 and TRBJ2-1; a possible D gene is TRBD1 (6 bases). CDR3 length equals 14 residues. Germline V gene data show CDR1 as LNHDA and CDR2 as SQIVND (reference sequence). V lost 6 bases, J lost 6 bases, and 15 bases lay in between. The CDR3, as DNA: TGTGCCAGTAGACAGGGTAGTGGGCTCAATGAGCAGTTCTTC. Translation: CASRQGSGLNEQFF.

The rearrangement links TRBV19 to TRBJ1-1, with D possibly TRBD1 on 6 matching bases. Per the germline V gene, CDR1 is LNHDA and CDR2 is SQIVND (reference sequence). The CDR3 runs to 13 residues. Trimming took off 3 bases at V and 4 bases at J, with 9 bases between the two ends. The CDR3 DNA sequence: TGTGCCAGTAGTATCCTCAGGGGCACTGAAGCTTTCTTT. Translating gives CASSILRGTEAFF.

This chain connects TRBV10-3 to TRBJ2-7; D perhaps matches TRBD2 (6 bases). Germline values: CDR1 ENHRY, CDR2 SYGVKD. This CDR3 has 17 residues. The V and J ends lost 7 bases and 2 bases respectively, with 24 bases between them. The CDR3 DNA follows: TGTGCCATCAAGGAGGGGATCGGAGACGAGCCACCCTACGAGCAGTACTTC. This encodes CAIKEGIGDEPPYEQYF.

V gene TRBV2 combines with J gene TRBJ2-7; no reliable D call. Germline lookup yields CDR1 SNHLY and CDR2 FYNNEI. V was trimmed by 3 bases and J by 2 bases, leaving 14 bases between them. The CDR3 consists of 15 residues. The CDR3 DNA follows: TGTGCCAGCAGTGATAGGCATGGGGTACCCTACGAGCAGTACTTC. It yields the protein CASSDRHGVPYEQYF.

The chain employs TRBV29-1 and TRBJ1-3; D is possibly TRBD1 (5 bases). The CDR3 covers 17 residues. Germline V lookup: CDR1 SQVTM, CDR2 ANQGSEA. Deletions cut 4 bases from V and 4 bases from J, with 23 bases between. The CDR3 spells CSVGDPQGRIGGNTIYF. The DNA for the CDR3 is TGCAGCGTTGGGGACCCCCAGGGCAGAATTGGAGGAAACACCATATATTTT.

V usage is TRBV2 and J usage is TRBJ1-3; D unclear. Germline values: CDR1 SNHLY, CDR2 FYNNEI. This CDR3 has 12 residues. V was cut by 6 bases and J by 1 base, with 4 bases left in between. In nucleotides, the CDR3 is TGTGCCAGCAGACAGTCTGGAAACACCATATATTTT. It is translated as CASRQSGNTIYF.

This clone was seen once. The chain combines TRBV9 with TRBJ2-5; 13 bases agree with TRBD2. V was pared by 0 bases and J by 2 bases, with 4 bases of the junction left unmatched. Germline-derived CDR1 and CDR2 are SGDLS and YYNGEE. CDR3 length: 17 amino acids. CDR3 nucleotides: TGTGCCAGCAGCGTAGGGGGGACTAGCGGGACTCAAGAGACCCAGTACTTC. This sequence encodes CASSVGGTSGTQETQYF.